Below, one T cell receptor beta chain is given with its context. The data are from a study of blood T cell repertoires in COVID-19. The assay was immunoSEQ multiplex PCR, and TCRdb's table has in-frame clones only and misses some. The sample lists about 320,000 clones, 65% to 90% seen once, with around 7.2% in the top ten. After removal of 1 base from V and 9 bases from J, the junction contained 8 bases not matched to a gene. This CDR3 is 14 amino acids long. CDR1 SGHNT and CDR2 YYREEE come from the germline V gene (reference sequence). This chain joins TRBV5-4 and TRBJ2-7; 9 bases map to TRBD1. The sample taken for sequencing was peripheral blood. This receptor was identified in a human donor in a cohort sampled during active COVID-19. The CDR3 region has the DNA TGTGCCAGCAGCTTGTCGGGACAGGGCTCGTGGCAGTACTTC. Encoded protein: CASSLSGQGSWQYF.